The present entry profiles one T cell receptor beta chain with its context. Its antigen is unknown. The source of the sample is a study of blood T cells in healthy people across ages. PCR was performed a second time for about 7 to 12 cycles using a sample-barcoded 5' primer and a J-beta primer mix. Unique molecular identifiers of 12 random nucleotides labeled each cDNA. TCRdb re-analysed the 5' RACE reads in MiXCR, keeping a single row per CDR3 protein. The sample holds about 930,000 distinct CDR3 sequences, roughly 28% seen once. Broader study findings: CMV status of donors was unknown, possibly confounding expanded clonotype changes.

Per the germline V gene, CDR1 is SGHTA and CDR2 is FQGNSA. The length of the CDR3 is 15 residues. V lost 6 bases, J lost 9 bases, and 18 bases lay in between. A minimum of 5 micrograms of total RNA was extracted per sample. These sequences were also reported in another study, on T cells of mothers and their children. As reported in that work: A few healthy Caucasian mothers, along with their six children, were the donors.

The TCR sequence derives from a middle-aged woman in good health. The V and J genes are TRBV7-2 and TRBJ1-6; possible D gene TRBD1, 6 bases. The specimen sequenced was blood. The CDR3 DNA reads as TGTGCCAGCAGTTTACCCAACAGGGCTGCTTCACCCCTCCACTTT. This encodes CASSLPNRAASPLHF.